This T cell receptor beta chain was found in a study of OX40 agonist ivuxolimab in advanced cancers. Looking at the study overall: In this trial design, patients received ivuxolimab intravenously at 0.01 to 10 mg/kg every 2 weeks. Therapy given before enrollment (anti-PD-1, anti-PD-L1 or anti-CTLA-4) was allowed, and around 40% had some.

This CDR3 has 13 residues. V was trimmed by 8 bases and J by 2 bases, leaving 12 bases between them. Germline-derived CDR1 and CDR2 are PRHDT and FYEKMQ (reference sequence). The assay was immunoSEQ multiplex PCR, and TCRdb's table has in-frame clones only and misses some. Of 50,000 to 70,000 clones listed, approximately 88% are singletons. The TCR sequence derives from an adult with an advanced solid tumor such as melanoma, head and neck, liver or kidney cancer. This rearrangement joins TRBV13 to TRBJ1-1, with D hard to call. This specimen consisted of CD4+ or CD8+ T cells sorted from blood, obtained in a trial of the OX40 agonist ivuxolimab. The DNA for the CDR3 is TGTGCCAGCTCTCGGAGGGCAAACACTGAAGCTTTCTTT. Translated: CASSRRANTEAFF.